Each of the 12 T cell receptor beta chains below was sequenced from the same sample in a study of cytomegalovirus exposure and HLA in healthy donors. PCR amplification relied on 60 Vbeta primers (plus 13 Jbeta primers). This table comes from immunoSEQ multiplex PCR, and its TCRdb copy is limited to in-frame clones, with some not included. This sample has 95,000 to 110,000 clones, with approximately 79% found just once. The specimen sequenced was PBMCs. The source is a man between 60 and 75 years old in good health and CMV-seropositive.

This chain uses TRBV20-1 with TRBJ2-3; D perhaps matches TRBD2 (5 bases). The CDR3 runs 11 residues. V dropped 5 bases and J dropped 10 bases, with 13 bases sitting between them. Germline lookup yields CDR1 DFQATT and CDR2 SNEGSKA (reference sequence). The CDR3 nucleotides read TGCAGTGCTTTACTGCCCGGGGCGCAGTATTTT. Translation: CSALLPGAQYF.

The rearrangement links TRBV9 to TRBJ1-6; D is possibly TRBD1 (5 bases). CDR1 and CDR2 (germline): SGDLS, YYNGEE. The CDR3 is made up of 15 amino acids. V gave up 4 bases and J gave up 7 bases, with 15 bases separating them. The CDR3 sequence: CASSFDGDSNSPLHF. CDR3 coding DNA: TGTGCCAGCAGCTTCGATGGGGACTCAAATTCACCCCTCCACTTT.

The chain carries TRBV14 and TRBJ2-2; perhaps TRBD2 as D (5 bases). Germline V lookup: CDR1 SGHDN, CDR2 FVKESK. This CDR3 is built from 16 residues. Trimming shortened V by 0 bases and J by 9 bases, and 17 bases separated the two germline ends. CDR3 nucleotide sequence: TGTGCCAGCAGCCAAGATCTGGAGGCGAGCCAGAGGGAGCTGTTTTTT. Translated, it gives CASSQDLEASQRELFF.

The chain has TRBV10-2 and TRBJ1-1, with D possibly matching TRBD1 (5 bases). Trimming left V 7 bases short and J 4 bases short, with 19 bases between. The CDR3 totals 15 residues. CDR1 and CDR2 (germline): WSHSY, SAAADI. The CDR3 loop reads CASTEPPRGTTEAFF. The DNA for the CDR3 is TGCGCCAGCACCGAGCCCCCTCGGGGGACCACTGAAGCTTTCTTT.

In DNA, the CDR3 is TGTGCCAGCAGTTACAGACAGGGCGGCGAGCAGTTCTTC. This codes for CASSYRQGGEQFF. The chain uses TRBV6-5 and TRBJ2-1; TRBD1 agrees at 7 bases. V was pared by 2 bases and J by 10 bases, with 5 bases of the junction left unmatched. From germline, CDR1 is MNHEY and CDR2 SVGAGI. The CDR3 sequence is 13 residues long.

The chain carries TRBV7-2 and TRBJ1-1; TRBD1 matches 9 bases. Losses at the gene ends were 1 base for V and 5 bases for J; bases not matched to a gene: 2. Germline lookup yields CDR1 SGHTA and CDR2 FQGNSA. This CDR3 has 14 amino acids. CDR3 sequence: CASSLDRGRTEAFF. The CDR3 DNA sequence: TGTGCCAGCAGCTTAGACAGGGGGCGGACTGAAGCTTTCTTT. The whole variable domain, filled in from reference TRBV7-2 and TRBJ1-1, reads GAGVSQSPSNKVTEKGKDVELRCDPISGHTALYWYRQSLGQGLEFLIYFQGNSAPDKSGLPSDRFSAERTGGSVSTLTIQRTQQEDSAVYLCASSLDRGRTEAFFGQGTRLTVV.

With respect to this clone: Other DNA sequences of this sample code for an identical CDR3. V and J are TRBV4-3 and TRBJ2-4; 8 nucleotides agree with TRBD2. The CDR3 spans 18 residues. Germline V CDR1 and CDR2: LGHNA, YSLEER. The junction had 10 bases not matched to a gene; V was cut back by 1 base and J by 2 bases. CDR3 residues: CASSQAGGKLSSKNIQYF. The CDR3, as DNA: TGCGCCAGCAGCCAAGCGGGGGGGAAACTATCTTCCAAAAACATTCAGTACTTC.

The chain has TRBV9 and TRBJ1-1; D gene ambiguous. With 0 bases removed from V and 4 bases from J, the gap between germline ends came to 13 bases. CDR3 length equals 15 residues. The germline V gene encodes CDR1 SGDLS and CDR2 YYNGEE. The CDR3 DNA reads TGTGCCAGCAGCGTAGCCGTATCCCTGAGCACTGAAGCTTTCTTT. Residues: CASSVAVSLSTEAFF.

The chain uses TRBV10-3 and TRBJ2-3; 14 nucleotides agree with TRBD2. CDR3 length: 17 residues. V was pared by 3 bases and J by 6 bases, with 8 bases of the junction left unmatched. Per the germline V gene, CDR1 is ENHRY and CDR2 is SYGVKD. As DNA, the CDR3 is TGTGCCATCAGTGACCCGACTAGCGGGGGGGCCGGGGATACGCAGTATTTT. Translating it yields CAISDPTSGGAGDTQYF.

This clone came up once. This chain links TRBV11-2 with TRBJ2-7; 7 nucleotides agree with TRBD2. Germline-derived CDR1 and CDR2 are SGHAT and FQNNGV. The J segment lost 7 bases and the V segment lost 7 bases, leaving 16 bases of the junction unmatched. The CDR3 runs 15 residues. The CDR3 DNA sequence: TGTGCCAGCACCTTCCGAGGGGAGGGGAGAGGGGAGCAGTACTTC. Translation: CASTFRGEGRGEQYF. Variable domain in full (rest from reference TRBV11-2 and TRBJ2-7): EAGVAQSPRYKIIEKRQSVAFWCNPISGHATLYWYQQILGQGPKLLIQFQNNGVVDDSQLPKDRFSAERLKGVDSTLKIQPAKLEDSAVYLCASTFRGEGRGEQYFGPGTRLTVT.

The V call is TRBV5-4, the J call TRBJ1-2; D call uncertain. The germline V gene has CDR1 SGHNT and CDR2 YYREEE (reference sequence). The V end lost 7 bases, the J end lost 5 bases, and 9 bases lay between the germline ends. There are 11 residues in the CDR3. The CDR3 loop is CASSHTYGYTF. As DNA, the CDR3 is TGTGCCAGCTCCCACACGTATGGCTACACCTTC.

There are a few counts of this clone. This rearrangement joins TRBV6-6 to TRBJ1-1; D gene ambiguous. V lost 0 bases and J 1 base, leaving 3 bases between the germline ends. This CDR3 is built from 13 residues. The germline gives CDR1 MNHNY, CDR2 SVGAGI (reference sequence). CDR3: CASSYSANTEAFF. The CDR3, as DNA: TGTGCCAGCAGTTACTCGGCGAACACTGAAGCTTTCTTT.